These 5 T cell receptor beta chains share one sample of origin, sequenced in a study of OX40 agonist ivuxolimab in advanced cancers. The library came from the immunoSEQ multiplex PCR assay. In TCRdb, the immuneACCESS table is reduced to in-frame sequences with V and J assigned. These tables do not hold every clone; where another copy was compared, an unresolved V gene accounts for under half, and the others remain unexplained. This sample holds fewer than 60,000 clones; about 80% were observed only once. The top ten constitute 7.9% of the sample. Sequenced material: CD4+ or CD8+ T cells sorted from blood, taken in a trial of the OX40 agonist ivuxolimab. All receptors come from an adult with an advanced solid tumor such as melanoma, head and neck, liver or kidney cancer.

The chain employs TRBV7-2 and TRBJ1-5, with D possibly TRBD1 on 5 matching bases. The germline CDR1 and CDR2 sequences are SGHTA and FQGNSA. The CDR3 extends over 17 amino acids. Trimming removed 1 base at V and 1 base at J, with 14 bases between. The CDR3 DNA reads TGTGCCAGCAGCTTAGGGCCTGGGGCCCAGAGCAATCAGCCCCAGCATTTT. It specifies CASSLGPGAQSNQPQHF.

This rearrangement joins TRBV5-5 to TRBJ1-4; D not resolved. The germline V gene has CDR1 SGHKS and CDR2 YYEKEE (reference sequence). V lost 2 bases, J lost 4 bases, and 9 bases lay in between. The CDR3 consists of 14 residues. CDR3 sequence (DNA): TGTGCCAGCAGCTTAGTTGCGAATAATGAAAAACTGTTTTTT. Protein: CASSLVANNEKLFF.

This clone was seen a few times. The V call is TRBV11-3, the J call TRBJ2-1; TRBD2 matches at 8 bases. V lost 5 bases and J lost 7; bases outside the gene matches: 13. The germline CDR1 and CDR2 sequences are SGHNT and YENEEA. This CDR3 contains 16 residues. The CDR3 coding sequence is TGTGCCAGCAGCCCGCGAGGGGTAGCGGGATTGAATGAGCAGTTCTTC. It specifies CASSPRGVAGLNEQFF.

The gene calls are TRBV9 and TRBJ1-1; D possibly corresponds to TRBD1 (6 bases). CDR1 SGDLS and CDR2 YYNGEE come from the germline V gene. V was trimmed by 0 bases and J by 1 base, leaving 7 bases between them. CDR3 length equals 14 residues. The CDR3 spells CASSVVGQNTEAFF. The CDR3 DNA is TGTGCCAGCAGCGTAGTGGGACAGAACACTGAAGCTTTCTTT.

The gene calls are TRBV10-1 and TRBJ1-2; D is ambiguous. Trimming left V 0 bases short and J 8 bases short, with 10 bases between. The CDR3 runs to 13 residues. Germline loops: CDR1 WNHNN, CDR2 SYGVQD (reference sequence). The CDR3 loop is CASSESSPIGYTF. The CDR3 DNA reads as TGCGCCAGCAGTGAGTCTAGCCCCATCGGCTACACCTTC.